Listed below are T cell receptor beta chains from one sample, sequenced in a study of beta chain features in type 1 diabetes. Only in-frame clones appear in the TCRdb table, and some are missing; sequencing was by immunoSEQ multiplex PCR. This table has around 250,000 clones, roughly 70% appearing once. The sequenced sample was naive CD4+ T cells from blood. The receptors derive from a man aged 25-40 years in good health. The CDR3 runs from the conserved cysteine through the conserved F or W.

V gene: TRBV9
J gene: TRBJ2-7
CDR3 length: 14
CDR3 protein: CASSAWTGAYEQYF

V gene: TRBV30
J gene: TRBJ2-4
CDR3 length: 11
CDR3 protein: CAWRFKNIQYF

V gene: TRBV30
J gene: TRBJ1-5
CDR3 length: 13
CDR3 protein: CAWRTGSNQPQHF

V gene: TRBV7-9
J gene: TRBJ2-5
CDR3 length: 13
CDR3 protein: CASSSSGEETQYF

V gene: TRBV14
J gene: TRBJ1-1
CDR3 length: 12
CDR3 protein: CASSPARGEAFF

V gene: TRBV9
J gene: TRBJ2-3
CDR3 length: 15
CDR3 protein: CASSVRQGGTDTQYF

V gene: TRBV7-8
J gene: TRBJ2-1
CDR3 length: 15
CDR3 protein: CASSRDRIPYNEQFF

V gene: TRBV10-3
J gene: TRBJ1-5
CDR3 length: 14
CDR3 protein: CAISESNGNQPQHF

V gene: TRBV18
J gene: TRBJ2-5
CDR3 length: 14
CDR3 protein: CASSPSLKGETQYF

V gene: TRBV30
J gene: TRBJ1-5
CDR3 length: 15
CDR3 protein: CAWLPGLSDNQPQHF

V gene: TRBV14
J gene: TRBJ2-1
CDR3 length: 15
CDR3 protein: CASSPRQGYVNEQFF

V gene: TRBV29-1
J gene: TRBJ1-1
CDR3 length: 14
CDR3 protein: CSVRPERMNTEAFF

V gene: TRBV30
J gene: TRBJ2-6
CDR3 length: 15
CDR3 protein: CAWSVNRPGANVLTF

V gene: TRBV11-2
J gene: TRBJ1-2
CDR3 length: 14
CDR3 protein: CASSSRAVDYGYTF

V gene: TRBV14
J gene: TRBJ2-3
CDR3 length: 13
CDR3 protein: CASSQGLTDTQYF

V gene: TRBV7-9
J gene: TRBJ1-1
CDR3 length: 15
CDR3 protein: CASSNFRDRGNEAFF

V gene: TRBV28
J gene: TRBJ2-7
CDR3 length: 15
CDR3 protein: CASSSPGSGGYEQYF

V gene: TRBV9
J gene: TRBJ2-7
CDR3 length: 13
CDR3 protein: CASSVGPSKEQYF

V gene: TRBV2
J gene: TRBJ2-3
CDR3 length: 12
CDR3 protein: CASSVLLDTQYF

V gene: TRBV15
J gene: TRBJ2-3
CDR3 length: 16
CDR3 protein: CATSRDTAGGTDTQYF

V gene: TRBV30
J gene: TRBJ1-5
CDR3 length: 11
CDR3 protein: CAWSADGPQHF

V gene: TRBV5-5
J gene: TRBJ2-3
CDR3 length: 15
CDR3 protein: CASSLDGRVTNTQYF

V gene: TRBV5-1
J gene: TRBJ2-7
CDR3 length: 15
CDR3 protein: CASSPGWDNSYEQYF

V gene: TRBV7-9
J gene: TRBJ2-3
CDR3 length: 11
CDR3 protein: CATDLGDTQYF